These 2 T cell receptor beta chains originate from one sample sequenced in a study of cytomegalovirus exposure and HLA in healthy donors. The study ran its PCR with 60 Vbeta and 13 Jbeta primers. Measured with immunoSEQ multiplex PCR; TCRdb has only the in-frame clones, and not every one. The sample lists 150,000 to 200,000 clones, around four fifths seen once, with around 3.1% in the top ten. Sequences were obtained from PBMCs. These receptor sequences come from a female donor in good health and CMV-seronegative.

The rearrangement links TRBV19 to TRBJ2-5, with unresolved D. Germline V CDR1 and CDR2: LNHDA, SQIVND (reference sequence). This CDR3 is built from 11 residues. V gave up 7 bases and J gave up 3 bases, with 6 bases separating them. CDR3 in DNA: TGTGCCAGTAAAGGAGAAGAGACCCAGTACTTC. Translated: CASKGEETQYF.

This chain links TRBV4-3 with TRBJ2-2; 7 positions match TRBD1. The CDR3 totals 16 residues. The V and J ends lost 4 bases and 4 bases, in that order; junction bases with no gene match: 9. From germline, CDR1 is LGHNA and CDR2 YSLEER. CDR3 bases: TGCGCCAGCAGCCTGTGGGACAGTATCGGCACCGGGGAGCTGTTTTTT. Residues: CASSLWDSIGTGELFF.